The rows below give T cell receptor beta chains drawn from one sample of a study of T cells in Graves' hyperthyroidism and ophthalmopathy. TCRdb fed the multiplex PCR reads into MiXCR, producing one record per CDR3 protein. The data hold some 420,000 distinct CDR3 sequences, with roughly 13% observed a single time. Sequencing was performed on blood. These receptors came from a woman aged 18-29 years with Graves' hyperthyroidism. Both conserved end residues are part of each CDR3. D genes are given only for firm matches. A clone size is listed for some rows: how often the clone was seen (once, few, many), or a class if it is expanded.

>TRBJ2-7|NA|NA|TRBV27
TGTGCCAGCAGACCGCAGTACTTC
CASRPQYF
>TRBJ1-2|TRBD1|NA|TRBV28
TGTGCCAGCAGTCCCGGACAGGGGGGGGCTAACTATGGCTACACCTTC
CASSPGQGGANYGYTF
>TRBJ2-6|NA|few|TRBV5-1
TGCGCCAGCAGCTTGGGGGGGTCCCTCCAAGGGGCCAACGTCCTGACTTTC
CASSLGGSLQGANVLTF
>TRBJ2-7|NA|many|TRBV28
TGTGCCAGCAGTTTAGGTAGCGGCCTCGCCTACGAGCAGTACTTC
CASSLGSGLAYEQYF
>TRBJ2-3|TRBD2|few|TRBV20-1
TGCAGTGCTAGGGCTTTAAATCCGGGACTAGAAGCAGATACGCAGTATTTT
CSARALNPGLEADTQYF
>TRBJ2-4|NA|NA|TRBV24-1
TGTGCCACCAGTGATGCCGGCCGATCAAACATTCAGTACTTC
CATSDAGRSNIQYF
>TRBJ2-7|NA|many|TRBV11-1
TGTGCCAGCGCCCCGGTGGGCAATGCCTACGAGCAGTACTTC
CASAPVGNAYEQYF
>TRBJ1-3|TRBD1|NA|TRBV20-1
TGCAGTGCTAGGGGACAGGGAAACACCATATATTTT
CSARGQGNTIYF
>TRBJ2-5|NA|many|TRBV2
TGTGCCAGCAGTGAAGGCCAGGGGGAGACCCAGTACTTC
CASSEGQGETQYF
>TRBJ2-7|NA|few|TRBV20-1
TGCAGTGCTAGTTCAGCAGTGCCCTCCTACGAGCAGTACTTC
CSASSAVPSYEQYF
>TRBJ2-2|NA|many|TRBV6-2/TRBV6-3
TGTGCCAGCAGACCTATAGAGTACACCGGGGAGCTGTTTTTT
CASRPIEYTGELFF
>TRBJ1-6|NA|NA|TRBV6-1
TGTGCCAGCAGTGAAAGGGGGGTCGGGTTAATGAAAGGATCACCCCTCCACTTT
CASSERGVGLMKGSPLHF
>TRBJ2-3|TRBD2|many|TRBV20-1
TGCAGTGCTAGAGTTCTAGCGGGAGGGCATAGCACAGATACGCAGTATTTT
CSARVLAGGHSTDTQYF
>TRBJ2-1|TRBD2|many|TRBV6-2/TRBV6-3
TGTGCCACCCAGTCCCTAGCGGGACTCTACAATGAGCAGTTCTTC
CATQSLAGLYNEQFF
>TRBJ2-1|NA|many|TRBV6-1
TGTGCCAGCAGTCCATCGACTGGGTCCTACAATGAGCAGTTCTTC
CASSPSTGSYNEQFF
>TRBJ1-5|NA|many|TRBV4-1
TGCGCCAGCAGCCAAGAAGTCCGGAATCAGCCCCAGCATTTT
CASSQEVRNQPQHF
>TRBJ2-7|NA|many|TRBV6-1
TGTGCCAGCAATCAGGGTGTCTACGAGCAGTACTTC
CASNQGVYEQYF
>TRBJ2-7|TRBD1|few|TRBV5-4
TGTGCCAGCAGCCTCTACAGGGGGCGATTTTCCTACGAGCAGTACTTC
CASSLYRGRFSYEQYF
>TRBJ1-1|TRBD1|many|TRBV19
TGTGCCAGTAGTATAGGAGGTCAGGGGGCTGAAGCTTTCTTT
CASSIGGQGAEAFF
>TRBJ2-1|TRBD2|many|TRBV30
TGTGCCTGGAGTGCAAGACTAGCGGGACCCAATGAGCAGTTCTTC
CAWSARLAGPNEQFF
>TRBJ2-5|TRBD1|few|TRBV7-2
TGTGCCAGCAGCCCTACAACAGGGGTCGAGGAGACCCAGTACTTC
CASSPTTGVEETQYF
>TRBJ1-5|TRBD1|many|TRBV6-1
TGTGCCAGCAGACCCGGGACAGGGGGCTTTATGAATCAGCCCCAGCATTTT
CASRPGTGGFMNQPQHF
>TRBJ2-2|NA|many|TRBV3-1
TGTGCCAGCTATCAAACCGGGGAGCTGTTTTTT
CASYQTGELFF
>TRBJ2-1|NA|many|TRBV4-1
TGCGCCAGCACCCCAGGACCTATCAGGAATGAGCAGTTCTTC
CASTPGPIRNEQFF
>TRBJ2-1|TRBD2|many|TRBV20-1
TGCAGTGCTAGACTAGCGGGAGGCGGAGGAAATGAGCAGTTCTTC
CSARLAGGGGNEQFF
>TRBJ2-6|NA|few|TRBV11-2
TGTGCCAGCAGCCATAGCCATTCAGGGGTCCTCTCTGGGGCCAACGTCCTGACTTTC
CASSHSHSGVLSGANVLTF
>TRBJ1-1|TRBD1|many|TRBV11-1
TGTGCCAGCAGCTTCGACAGGGGGGCCCCCACTGAAGCTTTCTTT
CASSFDRGAPTEAFF
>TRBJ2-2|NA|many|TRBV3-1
TGTGCCAGCAGCCACGGCGGGTCCAACACCGGGGAGCTGTTTTTT
CASSHGGSNTGELFF
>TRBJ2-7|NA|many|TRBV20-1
TGCAGTGCTAGAGATGGGAGCGGGCCGTCTGGCGAGCAGTACTTC
CSARDGSGPSGEQYF
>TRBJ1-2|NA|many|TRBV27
TGTGCCAGCAGCCCTACCCGAGGGGACTATGGCTACACCTTC
CASSPTRGDYGYTF
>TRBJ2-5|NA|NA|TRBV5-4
TGTGCCAGCAGCTTGCGTCGTTCTAGTATGGAGACCCAGTACTTC
CASSLRRSSMETQYF
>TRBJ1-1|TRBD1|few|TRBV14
TGTGCCAGCAGCCGTCGGACAGGGCCGAACACTGAAGCTTTCTTT
CASSRRTGPNTEAFF
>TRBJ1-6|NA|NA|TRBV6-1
TGTGCCAGCGCAGGTGGATCACCCCTCCACTTT
CASAGGSPLHF
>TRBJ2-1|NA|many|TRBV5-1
TGCGCCAGCAGCTTGGGGTCGGGAGTGGGGTACAATGAGCAGTTCTTC
CASSLGSGVGYNEQFF
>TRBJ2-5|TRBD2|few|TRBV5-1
TGCGCCAGCAGCCTCCTAGCGGGACGAGAGACCCAGTACTTC
CASSLLAGRETQYF
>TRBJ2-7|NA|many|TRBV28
TGTGCCAGCAGTCAGACAGATTCCTACGAGCAGTACTTC
CASSQTDSYEQYF
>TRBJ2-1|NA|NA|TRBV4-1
TGCGCCAGCAGCCAAGGTATTAGCGACAATGAGCAGTTCTTC
CASSQGISDNEQFF
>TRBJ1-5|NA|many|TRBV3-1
TGTGCCAGCAGCCAAGAGGGGAATAGCAATCAGCCCCAGCATTTT
CASSQEGNSNQPQHF
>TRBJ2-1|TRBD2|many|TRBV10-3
TGTGCCATCAGTGTAGGCGGGAGGGATTACAATGAGCAGTTCTTC
CAISVGGRDYNEQFF
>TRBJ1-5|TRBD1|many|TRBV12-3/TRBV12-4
TGTGCCAGCAGTCCACCTATAATGACAGGGGTACCCAATCAGCCCCAGCATTTT
CASSPPIMTGVPNQPQHF
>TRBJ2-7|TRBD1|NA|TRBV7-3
TGTGCCAGCGCCTCCGGACAGGGAAACTACGAGCAGTACTTC
CASASGQGNYEQYF
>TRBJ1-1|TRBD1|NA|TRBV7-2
TGTGCCAGCAGCTCGACAGGGGCTATGAACACTGAAGCTTTCTTT
CASSSTGAMNTEAFF
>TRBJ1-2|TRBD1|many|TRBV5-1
TGCGCCAGCAGCTTGCCGGAAACAGGGGCCGAAAACTATGGCTACACCTTC
CASSLPETGAENYGYTF
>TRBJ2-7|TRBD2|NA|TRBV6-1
TGTGCCAGCAATCTAGCGGGAGAGGACGAGCAGTACTTC
CASNLAGEDEQYF